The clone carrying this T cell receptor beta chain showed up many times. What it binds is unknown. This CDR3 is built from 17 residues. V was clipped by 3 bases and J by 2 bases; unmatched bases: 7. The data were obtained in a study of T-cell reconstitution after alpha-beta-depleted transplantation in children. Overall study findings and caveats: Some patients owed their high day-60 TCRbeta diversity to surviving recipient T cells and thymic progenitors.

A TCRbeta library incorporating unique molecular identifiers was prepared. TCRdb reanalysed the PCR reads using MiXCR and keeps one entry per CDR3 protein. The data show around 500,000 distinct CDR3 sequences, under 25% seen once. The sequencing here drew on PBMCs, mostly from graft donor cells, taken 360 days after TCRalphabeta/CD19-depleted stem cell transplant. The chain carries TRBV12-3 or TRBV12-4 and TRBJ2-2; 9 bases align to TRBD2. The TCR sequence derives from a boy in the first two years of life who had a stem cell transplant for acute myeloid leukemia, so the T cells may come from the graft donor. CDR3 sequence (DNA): TGTGCCAGCAGTTTGGCTAGCGGGGTCCCTAACACCGGGGAGCTGTTTTTT. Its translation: CASSLASGVPNTGELFF.